Shown below are 24 T cell receptor beta chains from a single sample sequenced in a study of shared clonotypes between healthy human individuals. Only CD45RO-negative cells positively selected for CCR7 counted as naive CD8 cells, so terminally differentiated effector memory CD45RA+ cells were excluded. Generated by immunoSEQ multiplex PCR, the TCRdb table keeps only in-frame clones and is missing some. The data show approximately 2,200,000 clones, around 93% seen once. Sequenced material: naive CD8+ T cells from PBMCs. Source of these receptors: a man aged 18 to 30 in good health. Some clones in this sample may be carry-over from other donors' samples.

As to this clone: Other DNA sequences from this sample encode an identical CDR3 as well. The J gene is TRBJ2-7, the V gene TRBV20-1, with D uncertain. In germline, CDR1 is DFQATT, CDR2 SNEGSKA (reference sequence). Trimming left V 3 bases short and J 4 bases short, with 4 bases between. The CDR3 length is 10 residues. CDR3 in DNA: TGCAGTGCTAGGGGGTACGAGCAGTACTTC. This encodes CSARGYEQYF.

The chain employs TRBV6-6 and TRBJ1-4; TRBD1 matches at 7 bases. CDR3 length: 14 residues. CDR1 MNHNY and CDR2 SVGAGI come from the germline V gene (reference sequence). V dropped 3 bases and J dropped 6; count of bases not matched to a gene: 4. The CDR3 is CASSYGQGDEKLFF. The CDR3 nucleotides read TGTGCCAGCAGTTATGGGCAGGGGGATGAAAAACTGTTTTTT.

This clone has only one observation. This sequence joins TRBV7-9 and TRBJ2-1, with 8 bases lining up with TRBD2. Germline V lookup: CDR1 SEHNR, CDR2 FQNEAQ (reference sequence). With V trimmed by 7 bases and J by 6 bases, 8 bases remained unmatched. This CDR3 has 14 amino acids. Here the CDR3 DNA reads TGTGCCAGCACTTTCGGACTAGCCCCCAATGAGCAGTTCTTC. It codes for CASTFGLAPNEQFF.

Turning to this clone: Relative to the germline gene, one junction end is altered; a read error may explain this. The chain links TRBV19 to TRBJ2-5, with D possibly matching TRBD2 (6 bases). The germline V gene has CDR1 LNHDA and CDR2 SQIVND (reference sequence). The CDR3 runs to 11 residues. The CDR3, as DNA: TGTGCCAGCAGTAGCGGAGAGACCCAGTACTTC. Translated, it gives CASSSGETQYF. The variable domain in full, with the rest retrieved from reference TRBV19 and TRBJ2-5, is DGGITQSPKYLFRKEGQNVTLSCEQNLNHDAMYWYRQDPGQGLRLIYYSQIVNDFQKGDIAEGYSVSREKKESFPLTVTSAQKNPTAFYLCASSSGETQYFGPGTRLLVL.

About this clone itself: Other DNA sequences within the sample encode an identical CDR3. The chain is built from TRBV28 and TRBJ1-1; no definite D call. The CDR3 length is 13 residues. The germline V gene encodes CDR1 MDHEN and CDR2 SYDVKM. The V end lost 6 bases, the J end lost 2 bases, and 10 bases lay between the germline ends. CDR3 nucleotide sequence: TGTGCCAGCAGCCTACAGATTAACACTGAAGCTTTCTTT. The encoded protein is CASSLQINTEAFF.

The J gene is TRBJ1-2, the V gene TRBV13; no reliable D call. Trimming cost V 5 bases and J 12 bases, with 13 bases left between them. This CDR3 region has 11 residues. Germline loops: CDR1 PRHDT, CDR2 FYEKMQ (reference sequence). CDR3 loop: CASSPRLPDTF. The CDR3 DNA sequence: TGTGCCAGCAGCCCTCGGCTGCCGGACACCTTC.

The chain couples TRBV28 to TRBJ2-7, with 9 bases fitting TRBD2. J was trimmed by 3 bases and V by 6 bases; bases with no gene match: 12. Germline lookup yields CDR1 MDHEN and CDR2 SYDVKM. This CDR3 is 16 amino acids long. This chain's CDR3 is CASSRPGGGRGYEQYF. CDR3 coding DNA: TGTGCCAGCAGCCGCCCGGGGGGCGGGAGGGGCTACGAGCAGTACTTC.

CDR3 region: CASSRPGAGTNTGELFF. The DNA for the CDR3 is TGCGCCAGCAGTCGCCCAGGGGCAGGGACGAACACCGGGGAGCTGTTTTTT. The chain links TRBV4-1 to TRBJ2-2, with D perhaps matching TRBD1 (6 bases). The CDR3 has 17 residues. CDR1 is MGHRA, CDR2 YSYEKL, per germline. With 6 bases removed from V and 0 bases from J, the gap between germline ends came to 17 bases.

The V gene is TRBV29-1, the J gene TRBJ2-1; the match to TRBD2 covers 7 bases. J gave up 7 bases and V 4 bases, and 7 bases lay outside the gene matches. CDR1 is SQVTM and CDR2 is ANQGSEA in the germline V gene. The CDR3 totals 13 residues. CDR3 sequence reads: CSVGGGQTNEQFF. The CDR3 nucleotides read TGCAGCGTTGGGGGAGGGCAGACTAATGAGCAGTTCTTC.

The chain carries TRBV11-1 and TRBJ2-5; 8 bases are shared with TRBD1. CDR1 and CDR2 (germline): SGHAT, FQDESV (reference sequence). The V and J ends lost 5 bases and 1 base, in that order; junction bases with no gene match: 6. CDR3 length: 15 amino acids. CDR3 protein: CASSSTGGTQETQYF. As DNA, the CDR3 is TGTGCCAGCAGCAGTACAGGGGGTACCCAAGAGACCCAGTACTTC.

The chain couples TRBV28 to TRBJ2-5; 11 bases agree with TRBD2. This CDR3 comprises 15 residues. The V gene's germline CDR1 is MDHEN and CDR2 SYDVKM. V was pared by 3 bases and J by 4 bases, with 4 bases of the junction left unmatched. The CDR3 here is CASSLTSGVSETQYF. The CDR3 DNA sequence: TGTGCCAGCAGTTTGACTAGCGGGGTGTCAGAGACCCAGTACTTC.

The chain carries TRBV6-6 and TRBJ2-3; D perhaps matches TRBD2 (6 bases). This CDR3 has 16 amino acids. The germline V gene has CDR1 MNHNY and CDR2 SVGAGI (reference sequence). Deletions cut 0 bases from V and 2 bases from J, with 12 bases between. The CDR3 sequence: CASSYSMGLLTDTQYF. DNA of the CDR3: TGTGCCAGCAGTTACTCAATGGGACTTCTCACAGATACGCAGTATTTT.

V gene TRBV27 combines with J gene TRBJ2-5; a weak D match, TRBD1 (6 bases). The J call could be wrong; TRBJ2-7 is a better fit for the DNA end. Per the germline V gene, CDR1 is MNHEY and CDR2 is SMNVEV (reference sequence). CDR3 length: 15 amino acids. The CDR3 DNA reads as TGTGCCAGCAGTTGGAGTTCAGGGGTTGTGTACGAGCAGTACTTC. It encodes CASSWSSGVVYEQYF.

V gene TRBV5-4 combines with J gene TRBJ1-1, with a weak D call TRBD1 (5 bases). CDR3 length: 15 residues. Germline CDR1 and CDR2: SGHNT and YYREEE (reference sequence). Trimming pared 0 bases from V and 4 bases from J, leaving 13 bases between. This chain's CDR3 is CASSLVRGGRTEAFF. CDR3 bases: TGTGCCAGCAGCTTGGTTCGCGGGGGTCGCACTGAAGCTTTCTTT.

V gene TRBV15 combines with J gene TRBJ2-7, with D unresolved. The length of the CDR3 is 14 residues. Trimming took off 1 base at V and 0 bases at J, with 7 bases between the two ends. Germline lookup yields CDR1 LNHNV and CDR2 YYDKDF (reference sequence). Written as DNA, the CDR3 is TGTGCCACCAGCAGAGCGGCCACCTCCTACGAGCAGTACTTC. Protein: CATSRAATSYEQYF.

In this sample, this clone turned up once. The chain links TRBV11-3 to TRBJ2-4; TRBD2 might be the D (6 bases). This CDR3 is 13 amino acids long. Trimming pared 1 base from V and 8 bases from J, leaving 9 bases between. Germline V lookup: CDR1 SGHNT, CDR2 YENEEA. The CDR3 DNA follows: TGTGCCAGCAGCTTAGGGAGGAGGGACATTCAGTACTTC. Translation: CASSLGRRDIQYF.

Of note for this clone: Other DNA sequences from this sample encode an identical CDR3 as well. V usage is TRBV10-1 and J usage is TRBJ2-7, with D possibly TRBD1 on 6 matching bases. Germline CDR1 reads WNHNN; CDR2 reads SYGVQD (reference sequence). V gave up 2 bases and J gave up 6 bases, with 8 bases separating them. This CDR3 has 12 residues. CDR3 sequence reads: CASSETGSEQYF. The DNA for the CDR3 is TGCGCCAGCAGTGAGACAGGGAGCGAGCAGTACTTC.

This chain uses TRBV5-6 with TRBJ2-2, with 9 nucleotides matching TRBD1. Per germline, CDR1 SGHDT and CDR2 YYEEEE. V dropped 0 bases and J dropped 5; count of bases not matched to a gene: 8. The CDR3 consists of 17 residues. CDR3 nucleotide sequence: TGTGCCAGCAGCTTGGAGGGACAGGGAAGAGGGACCGGGGAGCTGTTTTTT. Its translation: CASSLEGQGRGTGELFF.

This clone showed up just once. The chain recombines TRBV14 with TRBJ2-7; 10 bases match TRBD2. This CDR3 has 18 amino acids. V dropped 0 bases and J dropped 1; count of bases not matched to a gene: 9. The germline V gene encodes CDR1 SGHDN and CDR2 FVKESK. The CDR3 loop is CASSQDDGLLAGSYEQYF. The CDR3 nucleotides read TGTGCCAGCAGCCAAGATGATGGGTTACTAGCGGGATCCTACGAGCAGTACTTC.

The chain combines TRBV7-6 with TRBJ2-1, with D possibly called TRBD1 or TRBD2 (5 bases each). V lost 0 bases to trimming and J lost 0 bases, with 9 bases between them. This CDR3 region has 16 residues. Germline V gene sequence: CDR1 SGHVS, CDR2 FNYEAQ. CDR3 residues: CASSLARGGSYNEQFF. The CDR3 DNA is TGTGCCAGCAGCTTAGCGAGGGGCGGCTCCTACAATGAGCAGTTCTTC.

The gene calls are TRBV27 and TRBJ2-7; D remains ambiguous. Trimming removed 4 bases from V and 2 bases from J, with 15 bases in between. Germline values: CDR1 MNHEY, CDR2 SMNVEV (reference sequence). The CDR3 has 15 amino acids. CDR3 sequence reads: CASSSSVYGTYEQYF. CDR3 DNA: TGTGCCAGCAGTTCAAGTGTTTACGGCACCTACGAGCAGTACTTC.

The genes are TRBV13 and TRBJ2-2; TRBD2 aligns across 7 bases. Germline V gene sequence: CDR1 PRHDT, CDR2 FYEKMQ (reference sequence). The trim removed 5 bases at V and 4 bases at J, leaving 4 bases unmatched. The CDR3 totals 14 residues. The CDR3 is CASSPGRGTGELFF. DNA for the CDR3: TGTGCCAGCAGCCCTGGGAGGGGCACCGGGGAGCTGTTTTTT.

The V call is TRBV9, the J call TRBJ2-7; 7 bases line up with TRBD2. CDR3 size: 18 residues. Germline V gene data show CDR1 as SGDLS and CDR2 as YYNGEE. The V segment lost 4 bases and the J segment 2 bases; nucleotides outside the gene matches: 18. This CDR3 reads CASSTDSRPSGKTYEQYF. The CDR3 DNA is TGTGCCAGCAGCACCGACAGTCGTCCTAGCGGTAAGACCTACGAGCAGTACTTC.

The gene calls are TRBV29-1 and TRBJ2-1, with D hard to call. The CDR3 extends over 13 amino acids. Trimming removed 3 bases at V and 4 bases at J, with 10 bases between. In germline, CDR1 is SQVTM, CDR2 ANQGSEA. CDR3 sequence reads: CSVDGPQYNEQFF. CDR3 in DNA: TGCAGCGTTGACGGGCCCCAATACAATGAGCAGTTCTTC.